These 26 T cell receptor beta chains were all obtained from the same sample, sequenced in a study of T cells in tumors after PD-1 blockade. Method: immunoSEQ multiplex PCR; TCRdb's copy keeps in-frame clones and lacks some. There are approximately 8,100 clones in the sample; around 62% occur only once, and roughly 4.7% lies in the top ten. The source material was tumor tissue, sampled after anti-PD-1 treatment. These TCRs come from a human donor with basal cell carcinoma.

This CDR3 is CASSQGFLTEAFF. The CDR3 nucleotides read TGTGCCAGCAGCCAAGGGTTTTTAACTGAAGCTTTCTTT. This rearrangement joins TRBV3-1 (or the pseudogene TRBV3-2) to TRBJ1-1; D is ambiguous. Germline V gives CDR1 LGHDT, CDR2 YNNKEL (reference sequence). V was cut by 1 base and J by 5 bases, with 8 bases left in between. This CDR3 contains 13 residues.

The CDR3 DNA follows: TGTGCCAGCAGCTTGCCGACTATCTCCAATGAGCAGTTCTTC. Translation: CASSLPTISNEQFF. The rearrangement uses TRBV5-6 and TRBJ2-1; D possibly corresponds to TRBD2 (5 bases). Trimming pared 1 base from V and 6 bases from J, leaving 11 bases between. This CDR3 has 14 residues. The germline CDR1 and CDR2 sequences are SGHDT and YYEEEE.

This clone occurred once. CDR3 loop: CASSTGGTKTQYF. The CDR3 DNA reads as TGTGCCAGTAGTACAGGGGGGACAAAGACCCAGTACTTC. This chain joins TRBV19 and TRBJ2-5; D is possibly TRBD1 (7 bases). Germline assignment: CDR1 LNHDA and CDR2 SQIVND (reference sequence). V lost 4 bases to trimming and J lost 6 bases, with 12 bases between them. The length of the CDR3 is 13 residues.

This clone was counted a few times. V usage is TRBV2 and J usage is TRBJ1-3; a possible D gene is TRBD1 (5 bases). The CDR3 spans 14 residues. V dropped 6 bases and J dropped 9 bases, with 18 bases sitting between them. Germline values: CDR1 SNHLY, CDR2 FYNNEI. The CDR3 nucleotides read TGTGCCAGCAGCTCGGACATCCTGGGGATCACCATATATTTT. Translating gives CASSSDILGITIYF.

The chain is built from TRBV9 and TRBJ2-3; the D is unclear. Trimming shortened V by 1 base and J by 1 base, and 4 bases separated the two germline ends. Per the germline V gene, CDR1 is SGDLS and CDR2 is YYNGEE. There are 13 residues in the CDR3. The CDR3 sequence is CASSVLGTDTQYF. CDR3 nucleotides: TGTGCCAGCAGCGTATTGGGCACAGATACGCAGTATTTT.

The CDR3 protein is CASSEGRAFF. In nucleotides, the CDR3 is TGTGCCAGCAGTGAGGGACGGGCTTTCTTT. V is TRBV2 and J is TRBJ1-1; D possibly corresponds to TRBD1 (5 bases). Trimming left V 3 bases short and J 11 bases short, with 7 bases between. Looked up from germline, CDR1 is SNHLY and CDR2 is FYNNEI. CDR3 size: 10 residues.

This chain joins TRBV25-1 and TRBJ2-7; 8 nucleotides agree with TRBD1. The germline V gene encodes CDR1 MGHDK and CDR2 SYGVNS. This CDR3 is built from 15 residues. Trimming at V came to 7 bases and at J to 0 bases, leaving 8 bases not matched to a gene. CDR3 residues: CASNTGGTVSYEQYF. In nucleotides, the CDR3 is TGTGCCAGCAACACAGGGGGGACAGTCTCCTACGAGCAGTACTTC.

The chain is built from TRBV18 and TRBJ1-1; the D gene is possibly TRBD1 (6 bases). This CDR3 region has 15 residues. V dropped 5 bases and J dropped 4 bases, with 17 bases sitting between them. From germline, CDR1 is KGHSH and CDR2 LQKENI. The CDR3 bases are TGTGCCAGCTCAGACACCAGGGGTCTAGGCACTGAAGCTTTCTTT. It encodes CASSDTRGLGTEAFF.

CDR3 in DNA: TGTGCCAGCAACAGCGGAGGGAATAGGAATGAGCAGTTCTTC. Amino acid sequence: CASNSGGNRNEQFF. J is TRBJ2-1 and V is TRBV9; possible D gene TRBD2, 6 bases. V gave up 6 bases and J gave up 7 bases, with 17 bases separating them. The CDR3 totals 14 residues. Germline lookup yields CDR1 SGDLS and CDR2 YYNGEE.

The V gene is TRBV19, the J gene TRBJ2-7; TRBD1 matches at 7 bases. The CDR3 covers 13 residues. With 5 bases clipped from V and 3 bases from J, the junction kept 4 bases outside the gene matches. CDR1 and CDR2 (germline): LNHDA, SQIVND (reference sequence). The CDR3 nucleotides are TGTGCCAGTAGTCGGGACAGTAACTACGAGCAGTACTTC. Translation gives CASSRDSNYEQYF.

Within the sample, this clone is medium-sized. The V gene is TRBV7-8, the J gene TRBJ1-2, with 7 bases aligning to TRBD1. The V gene end was trimmed by 5 bases and the J gene end by 2 bases; junction bases not matched to a gene: 14. Per the germline V gene, CDR1 is SGHVS and CDR2 is FQNEAQ. CDR3 length: 17 amino acids. The CDR3 is CASSGISTGTVNYGYTF. The CDR3 nucleotides read TGTGCCAGCAGCGGGATAAGCACCGGGACAGTAAACTATGGCTACACCTTC.

V is TRBV5-8 and J is TRBJ1-1; D may be TRBD1 (5 bases). In germline, CDR1 is SGHTS, CDR2 YDEGEE. Trimming left V 1 base short and J 4 bases short, with 20 bases between. The CDR3 has 17 residues. CDR3 loop: CASSLSGRGRESTEAFF. The CDR3 DNA sequence: TGTGCCAGCAGCTTGTCGGGGCGGGGCAGGGAATCCACTGAAGCTTTCTTT.

This clone was recorded a few times. The chain is built from TRBV7-9 and TRBJ2-1, with a possible D match to TRBD1 (7 bases). The CDR3 contains 17 residues. Germline assignment: CDR1 SEHNR and CDR2 FQNEAQ (reference sequence). The V gene lost 5 bases and the J gene lost 7 bases, with 24 bases spanning the gap. This chain's CDR3 is CASSQMSGGGGMNEQFF. In DNA, the CDR3 is TGTGCCAGCAGCCAAATGTCAGGGGGAGGCGGTATGAATGAGCAGTTCTTC.

The rearrangement uses TRBV2 and TRBJ2-7; a weak D match, TRBD2 (5 bases). Per germline, CDR1 SNHLY and CDR2 FYNNEI. This CDR3 has 16 residues. Trimming left V 3 bases short and J 0 bases short, with 15 bases between. Written as DNA, the CDR3 is TGTGCCAGCAGTGATACTCTAGCCTCCTCCTCCTACGAGCAGTACTTC. It is translated as CASSDTLASSSYEQYF.

The chain carries TRBV18 and TRBJ1-2; TRBD1 matches 9 bases. CDR3 length: 17 amino acids. The J segment lost 2 bases and the V segment lost 2 bases, leaving 9 bases of the junction unmatched. The germline V gene has CDR1 KGHSH and CDR2 LQKENI. This CDR3 is CASSPYSGQGTNYGYTF. The DNA of the CDR3 is TGTGCCAGCTCACCATATTCAGGACAGGGGACAAACTATGGCTACACCTTC.

This clone was seen a single time. The chain combines TRBV5-1 with TRBJ2-3; TRBD1 is a possible D gene (6 bases). The CDR3 contains 14 residues. V lost 0 bases to trimming and J lost 5 bases, with 10 bases between them. The V gene's germline CDR1 is SGHRS and CDR2 YFSETQ. The CDR3 bases are TGCGCCAGCAGCTTGGGGACCAGGGGAGATACGCAGTATTTT. Its protein is CASSLGTRGDTQYF.

Within the sample, this clone is medium-sized. This chain connects TRBV30 to TRBJ1-5; D gene uncertain. Germline CDR1 GTSNPN, CDR2 SVGIG (reference sequence). This CDR3 is built from 13 residues. The ends were cut back, 4 bases at V and 0 bases at J, with 7 bases in the middle. Here the CDR3 reads CAWTADSNQPQHF. CDR3 bases: TGTGCCTGGACCGCCGATAGCAATCAGCCCCAGCATTTT.

DNA for the CDR3: TGTGCTAGTGGTTTGGCGGGGGGGAAAGAGACCCAGTACTTC. It yields the protein CASGLAGGKETQYF. V gene TRBV12-5 combines with J gene TRBJ2-5; 8 nucleotides match TRBD2. V shed 1 base, J shed 3 bases, and the junction held 1 base outside the gene matches. The CDR3 runs 14 residues. Germline CDR1 reads LGHNT; CDR2 reads FRNRAP.

The chain combines TRBV19 with TRBJ2-7; no clear D. Germline V gene sequence: CDR1 LNHDA, CDR2 SQIVND (reference sequence). V lost 3 bases, J lost 0 bases, and 9 bases lay in between. The CDR3 extends over 14 amino acids. DNA of the CDR3: TGTGCCAGTAGTATTGGGCAATTCTCCTACGAGCAGTACTTC. Translation gives CASSIGQFSYEQYF.

This chain connects TRBV6-5 to TRBJ1-2, with a possible D match to TRBD1 (5 bases). Trimming removed 2 bases from V and 2 bases from J, with 15 bases in between. From germline, CDR1 is MNHEY and CDR2 SVGAGI. The CDR3 is 16 residues long. The CDR3 coding sequence is TGTGCCAGCAGTTACAGGGGTCAGGCGGCCAACTATGGCTACACCTTC. Protein product: CASSYRGQAANYGYTF.

The rearrangement uses TRBV18 and TRBJ2-1; unclear D gene. V lost 3 bases and J lost 0, with 9 bases in between. The CDR3 runs 15 residues. Germline V gene lookup returns CDR1 KGHSH and CDR2 LQKENI. The CDR3 bases are TGTGCCAGCTCACCTGACGACCGCTCCTACAATGAGCAGTTCTTC. Translated: CASSPDDRSYNEQFF.

Only one count was recorded for this clone. The rearrangement uses TRBV3-1 (or the pseudogene TRBV3-2) and TRBJ2-7; no definite D call. The CDR3 loop spans 15 amino acids. CDR1 and CDR2 from the germline V gene are LGHDT and YNNKEL (reference sequence). Trimming left V 1 base short and J 1 base short, with 11 bases between. This CDR3 is CASSQGVSMSYEQYF. The CDR3 nucleotides are TGTGCCAGCAGCCAAGGAGTGTCGATGTCCTACGAGCAGTACTTC.

The V call is TRBV18, the J call TRBJ1-2; no clear D gene. Germline CDR1 KGHSH, CDR2 LQKENI. With 3 bases removed from V and 4 bases from J, the gap between germline ends came to 15 bases. The CDR3 covers 15 residues. CDR3 in DNA: TGTGCCAGCTCACCCCGGCAGGAGCCGACCTATGGCTACACCTTC. Protein sequence: CASSPRQEPTYGYTF.

The gene calls are TRBV18 and TRBJ2-7; D may correspond to TRBD1 or TRBD2 (5 bases each). This CDR3 region has 12 residues. Germline CDR1 reads KGHSH; CDR2 reads LQKENI. V gave up 6 bases and J gave up 6 bases, with 12 bases separating them. CDR3 sequence reads: CASSPEGSEQYF. The CDR3 DNA follows: TGTGCCAGCTCCCCCGAGGGGAGCGAGCAGTACTTC.

V and J are TRBV13 and TRBJ1-1, with D possibly matching TRBD1 (5 bases). V lost 0 bases and J lost 3, with 11 bases in between. The CDR3 consists of 15 residues. CDR1 PRHDT and CDR2 FYEKMQ come from the germline V gene (reference sequence). In nucleotides, the CDR3 is TGTGCCAGCAGCTTAGGCGGGCAGGGCCACACTGAAGCTTTCTTT. It translates to CASSLGGQGHTEAFF.

This chain joins TRBV6-4 and TRBJ2-2; tentative D call: TRBD1 (6 bases). Trimming shortened V by 0 bases and J by 3 bases, and 8 bases separated the two germline ends. CDR1 MRHNA and CDR2 SNTAGT come from the germline V gene. CDR3 length: 15 residues. The CDR3 spells CASSDSPGDTGELFF. DNA for the CDR3: TGTGCCAGCAGTGACTCGCCAGGGGACACCGGGGAGCTGTTTTTT.